A selection of T cell receptor beta chains follows, all from one sample in a study of blood T cells in healthy people across ages. MiXCR, applied by TCRdb to the 5' RACE reads, yields one record per CDR3 protein. Among roughly 1,300,000 distinct CDR3 sequences listed, around 59% were seen once. The source material was blood. These receptors all stem from a man aged 18 to 35 in good health. Both conserved end residues are trimmed from each CDR3.

j_call v_call cdr3_aa
TRBJ2-2 TRBV7-2 ASSLNQNGELF
TRBJ1-2 TRBV15 ATSGDRPDGYT
TRBJ1-4 TRBV27 ASSLSTGPEKLF
TRBJ1-2 TRBV3-1 ASSQGSMGGYT
TRBJ2-7 TRBV25-1 ASREWGQPFSYEQY
TRBJ2-5 TRBV4-3 ASSQATALNQETQY
TRBJ1-1 TRBV4-3 ASSQGTSQGIMNTEAF
TRBJ2-1 TRBV11-1 ASSLGGLAGGSYNEQF
TRBJ2-7 TRBV20-1 SARDPDRGTYEQY
TRBJ2-7 TRBV6-5 ASRGAPMQEQY
TRBJ2-1 TRBV29-1 SIRQGDEQF
TRBJ1-2 TRBV14 ASSQSLNYGYT
TRBJ1-2 TRBV20-1 SARGQGMNYGYT
TRBJ2-7 TRBV6-5 ASSYSGNDREQY
TRBJ2-1 TRBV14 ASSYWTSGSDEQF
. TRBV12-3/TRBV12-4 ASSLADSSEQY